This T cell receptor beta chain was recovered during a study of blood T cell repertoires in COVID-19. For the study at large: Specimens from acute and convalescent COVID-19 originated in the United States, Italy and Spain. Sources were T cells, B-cell-depleted T cells, or PBMCs; the material itself was cDNA or gDNA.

Seattle cases were enrolled at active infection and followed longitudinally. As originally analysed: The authors estimated nucleated cell counts from reference gene primer amplification. Clones were sequenced by immunoSEQ multiplex PCR, and TCRdb holds only the in-frame ones, with some missing. That table is the source of V, J and clone size, and D and trimming were worked out from the DNA. This table holds 200,000 to 250,000 clones, 83% found once. The origin of this receptor is a woman in her 30s with COVID-19, enrolled during active disease. The sample comprised peripheral blood.

CDR3 nucleotide sequence: TGTGCCAGCAGTCCAAATAACAGGGATGCTTTCTTT. It specifies CASSPNNRDAFF. The gene calls are TRBV12-3 or TRBV12-4 and TRBJ1-1; TRBD1 might be the D (6 bases). Trimming pared 5 bases from V and 11 bases from J, leaving 15 bases between. The CDR3 is made up of 12 amino acids.